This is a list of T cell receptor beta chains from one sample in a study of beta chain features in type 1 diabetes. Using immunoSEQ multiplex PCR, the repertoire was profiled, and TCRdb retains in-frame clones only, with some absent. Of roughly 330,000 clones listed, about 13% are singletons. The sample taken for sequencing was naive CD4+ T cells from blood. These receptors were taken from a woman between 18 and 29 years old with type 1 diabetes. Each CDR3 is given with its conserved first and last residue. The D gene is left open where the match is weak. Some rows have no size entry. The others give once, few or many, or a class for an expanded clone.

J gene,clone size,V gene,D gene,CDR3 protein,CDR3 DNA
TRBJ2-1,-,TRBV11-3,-,CASSLQGGVGDEQFF,TGTGCCAGCAGCCTACAGGGAGGGGTGGGCGATGAGCAGTTCTTC
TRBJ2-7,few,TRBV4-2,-,CASSQGTGEQYF,TGTGCCAGCAGCCAAGGGACGGGGGAGCAGTACTTC
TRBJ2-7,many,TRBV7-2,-,CASKERRRGSYEQYF,TGTGCCAGCAAAGAAAGACGGAGGGGCTCCTACGAGCAGTACTTC
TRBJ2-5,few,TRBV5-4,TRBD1,CASASGTEETQYF,TGTGCCAGCGCCTCCGGGACAGAAGAGACCCAGTACTTC
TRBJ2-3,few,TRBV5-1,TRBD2,CASSPLLAGSAFTDTQYF,TGCGCCAGCAGCCCCCTACTAGCGGGAAGCGCCTTCACAGATACGCAGTATTTT
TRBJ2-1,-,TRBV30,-,CAWSDRYNEQFF,TGTGCCTGGTCAGACAGATACAATGAGCAGTTCTTC
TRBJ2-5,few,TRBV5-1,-,CASSSTPTWETQYF,TGCGCCAGCAGCTCGACTCCTACCTGGGAGACCCAGTACTTC
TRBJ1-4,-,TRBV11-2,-,CASSQERGTTNEKLFF,TGTGCCAGCAGCCAGGAAAGGGGGACAACTAATGAAAAACTGTTTTTT
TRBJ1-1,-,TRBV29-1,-,CSVESRVNTEAFF,TGCAGCGTTGAGTCCAGGGTGAACACTGAAGCTTTCTTT
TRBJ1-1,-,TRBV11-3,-,CASSLQGTEAFF,TGTGCCAGCAGTCTTCAGGGGACTGAAGCTTTCTTT
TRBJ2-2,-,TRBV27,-,CASRHSGAGELFF,TGTGCCAGCAGACATTCAGGCGCCGGGGAGCTGTTTTTT
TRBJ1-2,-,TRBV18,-,CASSLLQDNYGYTF,TGTGCCAGCTCCCTATTACAGGATAACTATGGCTACACCTTC
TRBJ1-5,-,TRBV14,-,CASSQVRRSAGYSNQPQHF,TGTGCCAGCAGCCAAGTTCGAAGGTCTGCCGGGTATAGCAATCAGCCCCAGCATTTT
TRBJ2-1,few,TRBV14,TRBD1,CASSPGQGSSSYNEQFF,TGTGCCAGCAGCCCGGGACAGGGTAGTAGCTCCTACAATGAGCAGTTCTTC
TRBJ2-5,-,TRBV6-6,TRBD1,CASTQQGQGTQYF,TGTGCCAGCACCCAACAGGGGCAGGGGACCCAGTACTTC
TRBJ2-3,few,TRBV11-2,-,CASSLSLPRGTSTDTQYF,TGTGCCAGCAGCTTAAGCCTCCCACGGGGGACCAGCACAGATACGCAGTATTTT
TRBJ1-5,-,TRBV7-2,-,CASSVEGGNQPQHF,TGTGCCAGCAGCGTCGAGGGGGGCAATCAGCCCCAGCATTTT
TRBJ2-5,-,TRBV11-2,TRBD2,CASSLGRSGGWGETQYF,TGTGCCAGCAGCTTAGGCCGCTCGGGAGGGTGGGGAGAGACCCAGTACTTC
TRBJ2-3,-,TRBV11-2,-,CASSPLASSTDTQYF,TGTGCCAGCAGCCCACTAGCATCTAGCACAGATACGCAGTATTTT
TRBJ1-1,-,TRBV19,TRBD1,CARPIHPRDRGTEAFF,TGTGCCAGACCAATCCACCCCCGGGACAGGGGGACTGAAGCTTTCTTT
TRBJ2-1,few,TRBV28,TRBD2,CASSLLGGSEQFF,TGTGCCAGCAGTTTATTGGGGGGGTCTGAGCAGTTCTTC
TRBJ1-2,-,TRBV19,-,CASSTLLTNYGYTF,TGTGCCAGTAGTACTCTCCTAACTAACTATGGCTACACCTTC
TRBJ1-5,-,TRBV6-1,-,CASVGASNQPQHF,TGTGCCAGCGTAGGAGCTAGCAATCAGCCCCAGCATTTT
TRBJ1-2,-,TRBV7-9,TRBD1,CASSLFRGREYGYTF,TGTGCCAGCAGCTTATTCAGGGGGCGAGAGTATGGCTACACCTTC
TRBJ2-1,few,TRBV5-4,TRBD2,CASGGLGYNEQFF,TGTGCCAGCGGCGGACTAGGGTACAATGAGCAGTTCTTC
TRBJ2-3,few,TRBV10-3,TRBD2,CAISESGLAGGTDTQYF,TGTGCCATCAGTGAGTCGGGACTAGCGGGAGGAACAGATACGCAGTATTTT
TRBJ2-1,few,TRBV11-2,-,CASSLGRAEASQFF,TGTGCCAGCAGCTTAGGGAGGGCCGAGGCGTCGCAGTTCTTC
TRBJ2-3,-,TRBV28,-,CASSLYRDFTDTQYF,TGTGCCAGCAGTTTATATCGGGACTTCACAGATACGCAGTATTTT
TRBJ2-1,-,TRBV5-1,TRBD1,CASRDRGGSSYNEQFF,TGCGCCAGCAGGGACAGGGGTGGGAGTTCGTACAATGAGCAGTTCTTC
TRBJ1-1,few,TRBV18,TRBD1,CASSLGQDLNTEAFF,TGTGCCAGCTCACTAGGACAGGATTTGAACACTGAAGCTTTCTTT
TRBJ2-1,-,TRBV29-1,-,CSVGAFLAPRGYEQFF,TGCAGCGTTGGGGCCTTCCTCGCGCCCCGGGGGTATGAGCAGTTCTTC
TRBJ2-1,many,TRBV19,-,CASRGTGSGGRESFF,TGTGCCAGTAGAGGAACAGGGTCGGGCGGGAGAGAGTCGTTCTTC
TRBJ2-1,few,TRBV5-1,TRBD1,CASSSPGQGLNEQFF,TGCGCCAGCAGCTCCCCGGGACAGGGTTTAAATGAGCAGTTCTTC
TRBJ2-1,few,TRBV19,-,CASSTRLEWFNEQFF,TGTGCCAGTAGTACCCGACTAGAGTGGTTCAATGAGCAGTTCTTC
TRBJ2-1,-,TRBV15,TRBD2,CATSRDTGGPGQQFF,TGTGCCACCAGCAGAGATACGGGAGGGCCGGGGCAACAGTTCTTC
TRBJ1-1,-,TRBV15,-,CATSRSGTSATEAFF,TGTGCCACCAGCAGATCCGGGACATCGGCCACTGAAGCTTTCTTT
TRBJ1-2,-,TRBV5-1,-,CASSQGHGRYGYTF,TGCGCCAGCAGCCAAGGACACGGACGCTATGGCTACACCTTC
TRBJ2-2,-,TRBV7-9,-,CASSRDGVPGELFF,TGTGCCAGCAGCCGAGACGGGGTTCCCGGGGAGCTGTTTTTT
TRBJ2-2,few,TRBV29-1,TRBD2,CSVGTRLAGGGELFF,TGCAGCGTTGGCACACGACTAGCGGGAGGCGGGGAGCTGTTTTTT
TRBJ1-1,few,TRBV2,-,CASSSEGHGAFF,TGTGCCAGCAGTTCTGAGGGCCATGGGGCTTTCTTT
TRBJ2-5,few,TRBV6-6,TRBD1,CASSHEDRVVETQYF,TGTGCCAGCAGTCACGAAGACAGGGTGGTAGAGACCCAGTACTTC
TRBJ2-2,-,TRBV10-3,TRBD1,CAILRQGEGTGELFF,TGTGCCATCCTAAGACAGGGCGAGGGCACCGGGGAGCTGTTTTTT
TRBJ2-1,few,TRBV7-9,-,CASSRDARVDEQFF,TGTGCCAGCAGCCGTGACGCGAGGGTAGATGAGCAGTTCTTC
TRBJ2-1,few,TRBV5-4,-,CASSLPGGNSYNEQFF,TGTGCCAGCAGCTTGCCGGGCGGGAATAGCTACAATGAGCAGTTCTTC
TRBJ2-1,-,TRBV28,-,CASNAGSHNEQFF,TGTGCCAGCAACGCGGGATCCCACAATGAGCAGTTCTTC
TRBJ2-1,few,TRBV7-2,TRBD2,CASSPSGGTYNEQFF,TGTGCCAGCAGCCCGAGCGGGGGGACCTACAATGAGCAGTTCTTC
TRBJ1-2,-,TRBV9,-,CASSAGTVGRGDGYTF,TGTGCCAGCAGCGCCGGGACCGTTGGGAGGGGGGACGGCTACACCTTC
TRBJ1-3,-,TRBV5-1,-,CASSLDRASGNTIYF,TGCGCCAGCAGCTTGGACAGGGCCTCTGGAAACACCATATATTTT
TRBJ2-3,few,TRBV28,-,CASTPKPQALDTQYF,TGTGCCAGCACCCCCAAGCCCCAGGCGCTGGATACGCAGTATTTT
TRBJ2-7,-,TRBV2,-,CASIPFRERRHEQYF,TGTGCCAGCATCCCGTTCCGGGAGAGGAGGCACGAGCAGTACTTC
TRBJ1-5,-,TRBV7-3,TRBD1,CASSFSGGNQPQHF,TGTGCCAGCAGCTTCTCAGGGGGGAATCAGCCCCAGCATTTT
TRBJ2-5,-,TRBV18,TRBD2,CASSLFLLAGEETQYF,TGTGCCAGCTCTCTCTTTCTTCTAGCGGGAGAAGAGACCCAGTACTTC
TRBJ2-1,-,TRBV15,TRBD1,CATSRQTGTYNEQFF,TGTGCCACCAGCAGGCAGACAGGGACCTACAATGAGCAGTTCTTC